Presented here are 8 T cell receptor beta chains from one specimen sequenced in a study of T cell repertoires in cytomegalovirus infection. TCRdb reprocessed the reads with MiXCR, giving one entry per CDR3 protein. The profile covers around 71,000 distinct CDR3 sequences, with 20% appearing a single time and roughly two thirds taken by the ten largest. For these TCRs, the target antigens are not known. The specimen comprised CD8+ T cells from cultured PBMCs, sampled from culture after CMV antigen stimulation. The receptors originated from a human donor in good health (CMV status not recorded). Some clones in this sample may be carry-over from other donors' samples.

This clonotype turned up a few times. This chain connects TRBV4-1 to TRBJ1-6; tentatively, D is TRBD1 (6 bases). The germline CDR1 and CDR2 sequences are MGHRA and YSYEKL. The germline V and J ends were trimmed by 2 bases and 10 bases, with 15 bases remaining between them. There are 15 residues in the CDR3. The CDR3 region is CASSQKGGFGSPLHF. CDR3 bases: TGCGCCAGCAGCCAAAAGGGGGGTTTTGGGTCACCCCTCCACTTT.

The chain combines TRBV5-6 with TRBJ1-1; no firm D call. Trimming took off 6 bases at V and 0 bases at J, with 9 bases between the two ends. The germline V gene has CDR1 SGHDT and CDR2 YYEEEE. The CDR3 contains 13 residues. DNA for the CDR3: TGTGCCAGCAACTTTATAATGAACACTGAAGCTTTCTTT. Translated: CASNFIMNTEAFF.

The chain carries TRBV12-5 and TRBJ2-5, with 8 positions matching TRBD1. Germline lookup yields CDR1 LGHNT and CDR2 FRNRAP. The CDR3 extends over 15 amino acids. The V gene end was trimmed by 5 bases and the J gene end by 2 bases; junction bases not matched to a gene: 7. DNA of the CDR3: TGTGCTAGTGGTCCCGGGGACAGGAGACAAGAGACCCAGTACTTC. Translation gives CASGPGDRRQETQYF.

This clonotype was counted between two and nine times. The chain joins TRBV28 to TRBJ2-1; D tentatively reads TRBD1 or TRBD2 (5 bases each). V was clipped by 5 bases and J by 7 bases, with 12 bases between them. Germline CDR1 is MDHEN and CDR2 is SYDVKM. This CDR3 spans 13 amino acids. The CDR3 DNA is TGTGCCAGCAGTCCCCGAGGGGTAAATGAGCAGTTCTTC. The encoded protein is CASSPRGVNEQFF.

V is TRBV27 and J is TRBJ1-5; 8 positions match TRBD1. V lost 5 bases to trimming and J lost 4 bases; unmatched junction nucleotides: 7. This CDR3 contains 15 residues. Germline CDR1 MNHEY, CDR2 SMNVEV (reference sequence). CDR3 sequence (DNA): TGTGCCAGCAGTCTCCGGACAGGGAAAAATCAGCCCCAGCATTTT. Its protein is CASSLRTGKNQPQHF.

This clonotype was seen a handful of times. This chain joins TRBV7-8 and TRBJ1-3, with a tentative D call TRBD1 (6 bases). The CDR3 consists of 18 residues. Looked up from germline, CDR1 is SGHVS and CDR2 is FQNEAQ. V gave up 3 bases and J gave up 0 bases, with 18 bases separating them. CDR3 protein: CASSFLRQGKGSGNTIYF. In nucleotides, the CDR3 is TGTGCCAGCAGCTTCCTGCGTCAGGGGAAGGGCTCTGGAAACACCATATATTTT.

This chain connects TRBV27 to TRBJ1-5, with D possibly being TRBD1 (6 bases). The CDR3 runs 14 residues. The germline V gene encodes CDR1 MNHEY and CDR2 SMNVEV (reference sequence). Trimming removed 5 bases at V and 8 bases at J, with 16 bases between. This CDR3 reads CASSRQGKVEPQHF. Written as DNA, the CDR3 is TGTGCCAGCAGTCGTCAGGGGAAGGTGGAGCCCCAGCATTTT.

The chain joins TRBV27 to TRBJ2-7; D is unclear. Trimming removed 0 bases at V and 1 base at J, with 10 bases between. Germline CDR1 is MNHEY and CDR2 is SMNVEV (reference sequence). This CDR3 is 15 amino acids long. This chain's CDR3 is CASSLSRTVSYEQYF. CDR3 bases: TGTGCCAGCAGTTTATCCAGGACGGTATCCTACGAGCAGTACTTC.